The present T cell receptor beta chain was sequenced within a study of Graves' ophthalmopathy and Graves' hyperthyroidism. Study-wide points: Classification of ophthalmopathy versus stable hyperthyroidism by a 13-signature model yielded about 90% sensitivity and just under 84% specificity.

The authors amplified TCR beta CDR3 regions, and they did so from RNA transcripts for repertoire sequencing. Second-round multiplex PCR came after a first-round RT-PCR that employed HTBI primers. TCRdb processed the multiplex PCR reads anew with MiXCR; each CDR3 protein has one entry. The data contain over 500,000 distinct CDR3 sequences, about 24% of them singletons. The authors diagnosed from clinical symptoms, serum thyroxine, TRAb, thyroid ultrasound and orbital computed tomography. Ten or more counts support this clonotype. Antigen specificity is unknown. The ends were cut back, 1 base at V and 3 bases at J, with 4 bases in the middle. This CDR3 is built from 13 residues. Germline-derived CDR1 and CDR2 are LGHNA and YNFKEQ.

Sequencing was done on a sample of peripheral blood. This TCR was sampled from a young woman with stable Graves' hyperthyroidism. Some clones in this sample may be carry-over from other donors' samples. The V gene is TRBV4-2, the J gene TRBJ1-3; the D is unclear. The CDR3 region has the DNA TGTGCCAGCAGCCAAGTCGGTGGAAACACCATATATTTT. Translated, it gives CASSQVGGNTIYF.